This entry lists 3 T cell receptor beta chains sequenced from one sample in a study of regulatory T cells in long-lasting Graves disease. As for time point: newly diagnosed GD, antithyroid drugs for less than 3 months. With RNA extracted from PBMCs as input, the TCR library was made. The authors built TCR beta libraries using iRepertoire HTBI primers and Arm-PCR of CDR3 regions. A single record per CDR3 protein comes from TCRdb applying MiXCR to the multiplex PCR reads. This table has 450,000 to 600,000 distinct CDR3 sequences, about 14% appearing once. These data also featured in a second study, about T cells in Graves' hyperthyroidism and ophthalmopathy.

The sample here was peripheral blood mononuclear cells (PBMCs), taken at new diagnosis, from a patient treated with antithyroid drugs. All receptors derive from a man aged 25-40 years with Graves disease.

A remark on this clonotype: The conserved phenylalanine or tryptophan normally closing the CDR3 is absent here, so this likely arose from a read error. The DNA is left out, because the CDR3 cannot be placed on it with certainty; the CDR3 is given as TCRdb lists it. The V gene is TRBV2, the J gene TRBJ2-7; TRBD2 was called by the table and not checked on the DNA. Including both end residues, the CDR3 is 11 amino acids long. Per the germline V gene, CDR1 is SNHLY and CDR2 is FYNNEI. This CDR3 reads CASSEGVGLAG.

The genes are TRBV5-1 and TRBJ2-6; TRBD2 matches at 7 bases. V dropped 4 bases and J dropped 2; count of bases not matched to a gene: 6. The germline V gene has CDR1 SGHRS and CDR2 YFSETQ. The CDR3 is 16 amino acids. The CDR3 sequence: CASSLGGGAGANVLTF. In DNA form, the CDR3 reads TGCGCCAGCAGCCTGGGCGGGGGAGCTGGGGCCAACGTCCTGACTTTC. The full variable domain, its missing parts supplied by reference TRBV5-1 and TRBJ2-6, is KAGVTQTPRYLIKTRGQQVTLSCSPISGHRSVSWYQQTPGQGLQFLFEYFSETQRNKGNFPGRFSGRQFSNSRSEMNVSTLELGDSALYLCASSLGGGAGANVLTFGAGSRLTVL.

This clonotype has a count of ten or more. This sequence joins TRBV2 and TRBJ2-3; tentatively, D is TRBD1 (5 bases). Deletions cut 4 bases from V and 1 base from J, with 12 bases between. The CDR3 is 15 amino acids. The germline CDR1 and CDR2 sequences are SNHLY and FYNNEI. The CDR3 DNA follows: TGTGCCAGCAGTGGTGGGGCGGTACGCACAGATACGCAGTATTTT. Translated: CASSGGAVRTDTQYF. Using reference TRBV2 and TRBJ2-3 for the parts outside the CDR3, the full variable domain is EPEVTQTPSHQVTQMGQEVILRCVPISNHLYFYWYRQILGQKVEFLVSFYNNEISEKSEIFDDQFSVERPDGSNFTLKIRSTKLEDSAMYFCASSGGAVRTDTQYFGPGTRLTVL.